The rows below give T cell receptor beta chains drawn from one sample of a study of OX40 agonist ivuxolimab in advanced cancers. This table comes from immunoSEQ multiplex PCR, and its TCRdb copy is limited to in-frame clones, with some not included. The sample consists of tens of thousands of clones, around 90% of them appearing once. The sample in question was CD4+ or CD8+ T cells sorted from blood, obtained in a trial of the OX40 agonist ivuxolimab. The receptors here all came from an adult with an advanced solid tumor such as melanoma, head and neck, liver or kidney cancer. CDR3s include the opening cysteine and the closing phenylalanine or tryptophan. A D gene is named only where the DNA matches it firmly. Not every row has a clone size; where given, it reads once, few, many or a size class.

v_call: TRBV2
clone_size: .
d_call: .
j_call: TRBJ2-7
cdr3_aa: CASNNQGSDYEQYF
cdr3_nt: TGTGCCAGCAACAATCAGGGGTCAGACTACGAGCAGTACTTC

v_call: TRBV6-6
clone_size: .
d_call: TRBD2
j_call: TRBJ2-7
cdr3_aa: CASSYSASGGYEQYF
cdr3_nt: TGTGCCAGCAGTTACTCGGCTAGCGGGGGCTACGAGCAGTACTTC

v_call: TRBV21-1
clone_size: .
d_call: .
j_call: TRBJ2-7
cdr3_aa: CASSGGRTGYEQYF
cdr3_nt: TGTGCCAGCAGTGGGGGACGGACGGGCTACGAGCAGTACTTC

v_call: TRBV5-1
clone_size: .
d_call: .
j_call: TRBJ2-7
cdr3_aa: CASSTNFGEQYF
cdr3_nt: TGCGCCAGCAGCACGAATTTTGGGGAGCAGTACTTC

v_call: TRBV6-5
clone_size: .
d_call: .
j_call: TRBJ1-5
cdr3_aa: CASSEDISNQPQHF
cdr3_nt: TGTGCCAGCAGTGAAGACATTAGCAATCAGCCCCAGCATTTT

v_call: TRBV6-6
clone_size: .
d_call: .
j_call: TRBJ1-5
cdr3_aa: CASGKHSNQPQHF
cdr3_nt: TGTGCCAGCGGGAAGCATAGCAATCAGCCCCAGCATTTT

v_call: TRBV6-1
clone_size: .
d_call: .
j_call: TRBJ1-3
cdr3_aa: CASTTISSGNTIYF
cdr3_nt: TGTGCCAGCACCACAATCAGCTCTGGAAACACCATATATTTT

v_call: TRBV18
clone_size: .
d_call: .
j_call: TRBJ2-3
cdr3_aa: CASSPEVRSLGNTQYF
cdr3_nt: TGTGCCAGCTCCCCGGAGGTGCGGAGTCTGGGAAATACGCAGTATTTT

v_call: TRBV11-3
clone_size: .
d_call: TRBD2
j_call: TRBJ2-1
cdr3_aa: CASSSLDRWREGFDEQFF
cdr3_nt: TGTGCCAGCAGCTCCCTTGACCGCTGGCGGGAGGGTTTCGATGAGCAGTTCTTC

v_call: TRBV28
clone_size: .
d_call: .
j_call: TRBJ2-3
cdr3_aa: CASSLGSTDTQYF
cdr3_nt: TGTGCCAGCAGTTTGGGCTCCACAGATACGCAGTATTTT

v_call: TRBV19
clone_size: once
d_call: .
j_call: TRBJ2-1
cdr3_aa: CASSWPGAFNEQFF
cdr3_nt: TGTGCCAGTAGTTGGCCTGGAGCATTCAATGAGCAGTTCTTC

v_call: TRBV6-5
clone_size: .
d_call: .
j_call: TRBJ1-2
cdr3_aa: CASSLREIGYTF
cdr3_nt: TGTGCCAGCAGCCTCCGCGAAATTGGCTACACCTTC

v_call: TRBV11-2
clone_size: medium-sized
d_call: .
j_call: TRBJ1-6
cdr3_aa: CASSLTAGLGSYNSPLHF
cdr3_nt: TGTGCCAGCAGCTTAACGGCAGGTCTAGGCTCCTATAATTCACCCCTCCACTTT

v_call: TRBV5-6
clone_size: .
d_call: .
j_call: TRBJ1-1
cdr3_aa: CASSLYTEAFF
cdr3_nt: TGTGCCAGCAGCTTGTACACTGAAGCTTTCTTT

v_call: TRBV18
clone_size: .
d_call: .
j_call: TRBJ2-7
cdr3_aa: CASSFGQPDYEQYF
cdr3_nt: TGTGCCAGCTCATTCGGACAGCCTGACTACGAGCAGTACTTC

v_call: TRBV11-2
clone_size: .
d_call: TRBD1
j_call: TRBJ1-2
cdr3_aa: CASSRGQELTGGYTF
cdr3_nt: TGTGCCAGCAGCCGGGGACAGGAGCTGACGGGTGGCTACACCTTC

v_call: TRBV6-5
clone_size: .
d_call: .
j_call: TRBJ1-5
cdr3_aa: CASSRTRGNQPQHF
cdr3_nt: TGTGCCAGCAGTCGGACGAGGGGCAATCAGCCCCAGCATTTT

v_call: TRBV30
clone_size: .
d_call: TRBD1
j_call: TRBJ2-7
cdr3_aa: CAWSGDRGIYEQYF
cdr3_nt: TGTGCCTGGTCCGGTGACAGGGGAATCTACGAGCAGTACTTC

v_call: TRBV29-1
clone_size: .
d_call: .
j_call: TRBJ1-3
cdr3_aa: CSVSSGNTIYF
cdr3_nt: TGCAGCGTCTCCTCTGGAAACACCATATATTTT

v_call: TRBV19
clone_size: .
d_call: .
j_call: TRBJ1-5
cdr3_aa: CASRTTGLGNQPQHF
cdr3_nt: TGTGCCAGTAGGACTACAGGGCTAGGCAATCAGCCCCAGCATTTT

v_call: TRBV9
clone_size: .
d_call: .
j_call: TRBJ2-7
cdr3_aa: CASSAHLEGTYEQYF
cdr3_nt: TGTGCCAGCAGCGCACACTTAGAGGGCACCTACGAGCAGTACTTC

v_call: TRBV19
clone_size: .
d_call: TRBD1
j_call: TRBJ2-6
cdr3_aa: CATRQGAANVLTF
cdr3_nt: TGTGCCACCAGACAGGGGGCGGCCAACGTCCTGACTTTC

v_call: TRBV6-5
clone_size: .
d_call: .
j_call: TRBJ2-3
cdr3_aa: CASRRTSTDTQYF
cdr3_nt: TGTGCCAGCAGAAGGACTAGCACAGATACGCAGTATTTT

v_call: TRBV18
clone_size: once
d_call: TRBD1
j_call: TRBJ2-2
cdr3_aa: CASSPDRESTGELFF
cdr3_nt: TGTGCCAGCTCACCGGACAGGGAGAGCACCGGGGAGCTGTTTTTT

v_call: TRBV7-9
clone_size: .
d_call: .
j_call: TRBJ1-2
cdr3_aa: CASSSTGGHPAYGYTF
cdr3_nt: TGTGCCAGCAGCTCCACGGGGGGTCACCCCGCCTATGGCTACACCTTC

v_call: TRBV29-1
clone_size: .
d_call: TRBD2
j_call: TRBJ2-7
cdr3_aa: CSVSLAGGNEQYF
cdr3_nt: TGCAGCGTGTCGTTAGCGGGAGGGAACGAGCAGTACTTC

v_call: TRBV18
clone_size: .
d_call: TRBD1
j_call: TRBJ2-7
cdr3_aa: CASSPAGQGEGEQYF
cdr3_nt: TGTGCCAGCTCACCGGCGGGACAGGGGGAAGGCGAGCAGTACTTC

v_call: TRBV27
clone_size: .
d_call: TRBD1
j_call: TRBJ2-1
cdr3_aa: CASSFAGQGSYNEQFF
cdr3_nt: TGTGCCAGCAGTTTCGCAGGACAGGGGTCCTACAATGAGCAGTTCTTC

v_call: TRBV21-1
clone_size: .
d_call: .
j_call: TRBJ2-7
cdr3_aa: CASSSPRRPRLYF
cdr3_nt: TGTGCCAGCAGCTCCCCGAGGCGACCCCGCCTGTACTTC

v_call: TRBV6-5
clone_size: .
d_call: .
j_call: TRBJ1-1
cdr3_aa: CASSYGGSEAFF
cdr3_nt: TGTGCCAGCAGTTACGGTGGGTCTGAAGCTTTCTTT

v_call: TRBV18
clone_size: .
d_call: .
j_call: TRBJ2-3
cdr3_aa: CASSLGEADTQYF
cdr3_nt: TGTGCCAGCTCGCTCGGGGAGGCAGATACGCAGTATTTT

v_call: TRBV19
clone_size: .
d_call: TRBD1
j_call: TRBJ1-4
cdr3_aa: CASSPRTGETRKLFF
cdr3_nt: TGTGCCAGTAGTCCCCGGACAGGGGAAACTAGAAAACTGTTTTTT

v_call: TRBV2
clone_size: .
d_call: TRBD1
j_call: TRBJ1-1
cdr3_aa: CASSRDRPNTEAFF
cdr3_nt: TGTGCCAGCAGTAGGGACAGGCCGAACACTGAAGCTTTCTTT

v_call: TRBV6-6
clone_size: .
d_call: .
j_call: TRBJ2-3
cdr3_aa: CASSSLLGPADTQYF
cdr3_nt: TGTGCCAGCAGTTCCCTCCTAGGGCCAGCGGATACGCAGTATTTT

v_call: TRBV2
clone_size: once
d_call: TRBD2
j_call: TRBJ2-5
cdr3_aa: CAGGVQETQYF
cdr3_nt: TGTGCCGGGGGGGTCCAAGAGACCCAGTACTTC

v_call: TRBV12-5
clone_size: .
d_call: .
j_call: TRBJ2-5
cdr3_aa: CASGSSPGLQETQYF
cdr3_nt: TGTGCTAGTGGAAGCTCTCCGGGACTCCAAGAGACCCAGTACTTC

v_call: TRBV5-1
clone_size: few
d_call: .
j_call: TRBJ2-7
cdr3_aa: CASSSNSYEQYF
cdr3_nt: TGCGCCAGCAGCTCGAACTCCTACGAGCAGTACTTC

v_call: TRBV5-1
clone_size: .
d_call: TRBD2
j_call: TRBJ2-2
cdr3_aa: CASSLVAGGYGELFF
cdr3_nt: TGCGCCAGCAGCCTCGTGGCGGGAGGGTACGGGGAGCTGTTTTTT

v_call: TRBV19
clone_size: .
d_call: .
j_call: TRBJ1-3
cdr3_aa: CASSPQSGVRVSGNTIYF
cdr3_nt: TGTGCCAGTAGTCCCCAGTCGGGGGTCAGGGTTTCTGGAAACACCATATATTTT

v_call: TRBV11-3
clone_size: .
d_call: TRBD2
j_call: TRBJ2-1
cdr3_aa: CASSLDRGLAGATYNEQFF
cdr3_nt: TGTGCCAGCAGCTTAGACCGCGGACTAGCGGGAGCAACCTACAATGAGCAGTTCTTC

v_call: TRBV2
clone_size: once
d_call: .
j_call: TRBJ1-1
cdr3_aa: CASSLDSYTEAFF
cdr3_nt: TGTGCCAGCAGCCTGGACAGTTACACTGAAGCTTTCTTT

v_call: TRBV27
clone_size: .
d_call: TRBD2
j_call: TRBJ2-1
cdr3_aa: CASGRLAGNYNEQFF
cdr3_nt: TGTGCCAGCGGTAGACTAGCGGGAAACTACAATGAGCAGTTCTTC

v_call: TRBV6-1
clone_size: .
d_call: TRBD1
j_call: TRBJ1-2
cdr3_aa: CASSETGNGYTF
cdr3_nt: TGTGCCAGCAGTGAGACAGGGAATGGCTACACCTTC

v_call: TRBV18
clone_size: .
d_call: TRBD1
j_call: TRBJ1-2
cdr3_aa: CASSSSRTGFYGYTF
cdr3_nt: TGTGCCAGCTCATCATCGAGGACAGGTTTCTATGGCTACACCTTC

v_call: TRBV5-4
clone_size: .
d_call: .
j_call: TRBJ2-1
cdr3_aa: CASSYGTETRQFF
cdr3_nt: TGTGCCAGCAGCTACGGGACGGAGACTCGGCAGTTCTTC

v_call: TRBV30
clone_size: .
d_call: TRBD1
j_call: TRBJ1-2
cdr3_aa: CAWSDVRDRGRGYGYTF
cdr3_nt: TGTGCCTGGAGCGACGTCCGGGACAGGGGAAGGGGCTATGGCTACACCTTC

v_call: TRBV12-5
clone_size: .
d_call: .
j_call: TRBJ2-3
cdr3_aa: CASGLASWGTDTQYF
cdr3_nt: TGTGCTAGTGGTTTGGCATCTTGGGGAACAGATACGCAGTATTTT

v_call: TRBV4-1
clone_size: once
d_call: TRBD1
j_call: TRBJ1-5
cdr3_aa: CASSQGPGQGAHQPQHF
cdr3_nt: TGCGCCAGCAGCCAAGGACCGGGACAGGGGGCTCATCAGCCCCAGCATTTT

v_call: TRBV19
clone_size: .
d_call: .
j_call: TRBJ1-5
cdr3_aa: CASSLTETYSNQPQHF
cdr3_nt: TGTGCCAGTAGCCTCACCGAGACTTATAGCAATCAGCCCCAGCATTTT

v_call: TRBV30
clone_size: .
d_call: .
j_call: TRBJ2-7
cdr3_aa: CAWSRRVPYEQYF
cdr3_nt: TGTGCCTGGAGTCGACGCGTTCCCTACGAGCAGTACTTC

v_call: TRBV18
clone_size: .
d_call: TRBD2
j_call: TRBJ2-7
cdr3_aa: CASSPGTSSYEQYF
cdr3_nt: TGTGCCAGCTCCCCCGGGACTAGCTCCTACGAGCAGTACTTC

v_call: TRBV30
clone_size: few
d_call: TRBD1
j_call: TRBJ1-5
cdr3_aa: CAWSAQGAQPQHF
cdr3_nt: TGTGCCTGGAGTGCACAGGGGGCCCAGCCCCAGCATTTT

v_call: TRBV28
clone_size: .
d_call: TRBD2
j_call: TRBJ2-2
cdr3_aa: CASSERGGNTGELFF
cdr3_nt: TGTGCCAGCAGCGAGCGCGGGGGAAACACCGGGGAGCTGTTTTTT

v_call: TRBV7-2
clone_size: .
d_call: .
j_call: TRBJ2-5
cdr3_aa: CASSLGSIRETQYF
cdr3_nt: TGTGCCAGCAGCTTGGGGAGCATTCGGGAGACCCAGTACTTC

v_call: TRBV10-1
clone_size: .
d_call: TRBD2
j_call: TRBJ2-5
cdr3_aa: CASSHYPPLAGVEETQYF
cdr3_nt: TGCGCCAGCAGTCACTACCCCCCGCTAGCGGGGGTAGAGGAGACCCAGTACTTC

v_call: TRBV5-1
clone_size: .
d_call: .
j_call: TRBJ1-2
cdr3_aa: CASSATPGTYGYTF
cdr3_nt: TGCGCCAGCAGCGCCACTCCAGGGACGTATGGCTACACCTTC

v_call: TRBV29-1
clone_size: once
d_call: .
j_call: TRBJ1-1
cdr3_aa: CSVGGGMANTEAFF
cdr3_nt: TGCAGCGTTGGGGGCGGGATGGCGAACACTGAAGCTTTCTTT